These 13 T cell receptor beta chains share one sample of origin, sequenced in a study of blood T cell repertoires in COVID-19. Generated by immunoSEQ multiplex PCR, the TCRdb table keeps only in-frame clones and is missing some. In the table there are about 69,000 clones, approximately 90% of which are singletons. What was sequenced was peripheral blood. These receptors were collected from a woman aged 60-75 years with active COVID-19.

V and J are TRBV15 and TRBJ2-7; TRBD1 is a possible D gene (6 bases). The V and J ends lost 5 bases and 1 base respectively, with 12 bases between them. The CDR3 spans 14 residues. In germline, CDR1 is LNHNV, CDR2 YYDKDF (reference sequence). The CDR3 nucleotides are TGTGCCACCAGCCTAGACAGGACGTCCTACGAGCAGTACTTC. It is translated as CATSLDRTSYEQYF.

The V call is TRBV5-5, the J call TRBJ2-3; 9 positions match TRBD2. The length of the CDR3 is 15 residues. V gave up 2 bases and J gave up 1 base; unmatched junction bases: 2. Germline-derived CDR1 and CDR2 are SGHKS and YYEKEE (reference sequence). CDR3 protein: CASSLAGGRTDTQYF. The CDR3 region has the DNA TGTGCCAGCAGCTTAGCGGGAGGTCGCACAGATACGCAGTATTTT.

J is TRBJ2-1 and V is TRBV18; maybe TRBD1 (5 bases). The CDR3 sequence is 15 residues long. V lost 1 base and J 8 bases, leaving 15 bases between the germline ends. Germline CDR1 and CDR2: KGHSH and LQKENI. The CDR3 spells CASSPQRQSFHEQFF. The CDR3 DNA reads as TGTGCCAGCTCACCACAGCGACAGTCCTTCCATGAGCAGTTCTTC.

This sequence joins TRBV6-6 and TRBJ2-4; 8 positions agree with TRBD1. Trimming cost V 1 base and J 8 bases; bases outside gene matches: 7. The CDR3 runs 15 residues. Germline-derived CDR1 and CDR2 are MNHNY and SVGAGI (reference sequence). The CDR3 loop is CASSYYQQDRDIQYF. Written as DNA, the CDR3 is TGTGCCAGCAGTTACTATCAACAGGACAGGGACATTCAGTACTTC.

The chain carries TRBV7-9 and TRBJ2-7; TRBD1 aligns across 8 bases. The germline CDR1 and CDR2 sequences are SEHNR and FQNEAQ (reference sequence). The CDR3 consists of 14 residues. The J segment lost 5 bases and the V segment lost 5 bases, leaving 8 bases of the junction unmatched. Written as DNA, the CDR3 is TGTGCCAGCAGCACTGACAGGGGTATCCACGAGCAGTACTTC. Encoded protein: CASSTDRGIHEQYF.

The CDR3 spells CASSDRTPQGSYNEQFF. CDR3 DNA sequence: TGTGCCAGCAGCGACCGGACACCCCAGGGCTCCTACAATGAGCAGTTCTTC. The chain is built from TRBV5-4 and TRBJ2-1; D perhaps matches TRBD1 (5 bases). The CDR3 extends over 17 amino acids. Trimming stripped 4 bases from V and 0 bases from J, with 17 bases between. Germline V gene sequence: CDR1 SGHNT, CDR2 YYREEE (reference sequence).

The rearrangement joins TRBV7-8 to TRBJ2-5; possibly TRBD2 for D (6 bases). The CDR3 extends over 16 amino acids. Germline V gene sequence: CDR1 SGHVS, CDR2 FQNEAQ. Trimming took 3 bases from V and 5 from J, leaving 19 bases between them. The CDR3 protein is CASSFPPGIAVETQYF. CDR3 bases: TGTGCCAGCAGCTTTCCACCGGGAATAGCGGTTGAGACCCAGTACTTC.

This clone came up once. The rearrangement links TRBV15 to TRBJ1-2; D gene uncertain. Trimming took off 0 bases at V and 7 bases at J, with 21 bases between the two ends. CDR1 and CDR2 (germline): LNHNV, YYDKDF (reference sequence). CDR3 size: 17 residues. CDR3 nucleotide sequence: TGTGCCACCAGCAGAGATATTCCCGATAGGACTCCCTTTGGCTACACCTTC. Translated, it gives CATSRDIPDRTPFGYTF.

The V call is TRBV6-4, the J call TRBJ2-2, with a possible D match to TRBD2 (6 bases). The V gene lost 0 bases and the J gene lost 6 bases, with 11 bases spanning the gap. The germline V gene has CDR1 MRHNA and CDR2 SNTAGT. This CDR3 contains 15 residues. CDR3 DNA: TGTGCCAGCAGTGACTCTAGCACGGGAGCCGGGGAGCTGTTTTTT. This encodes CASSDSSTGAGELFF.

V is TRBV5-1 and J is TRBJ2-5; a weak D match, TRBD1 (6 bases). CDR3 length: 15 amino acids. V dropped 2 bases and J dropped 5 bases, with 16 bases sitting between them. Germline V gene data show CDR1 as SGHRS and CDR2 as YFSETQ. CDR3: CASSFKPTGTETQYF. CDR3 DNA: TGCGCCAGCAGCTTCAAGCCGACAGGCACGGAGACCCAGTACTTC.

The chain has TRBV7-9 and TRBJ2-6; D is unresolved. The CDR3 runs 14 residues. Between the trimmed V and J ends, which lost 5 bases and 2 bases, there was a span of 7 bases. CDR1 is SEHNR, CDR2 FQNEAQ, per germline (reference sequence). Here the CDR3 reads CASSITAGANVLTF. In DNA, the CDR3 is TGTGCCAGCAGCATAACAGCTGGGGCCAACGTCCTGACTTTC.

The V gene is TRBV5-1, the J gene TRBJ2-7; 10 bases agree with TRBD1. The germline V gene encodes CDR1 SGHRS and CDR2 YFSETQ. There are 14 residues in the CDR3. V lost 4 bases and J lost 4; bases outside the gene matches: 5. In DNA, the CDR3 is TGCGCCAGCAGCCCGACAGGGGGCGCTTACGAGCAGTACTTC. Its translation is CASSPTGGAYEQYF.

This rearrangement joins TRBV19 to TRBJ2-7; D gene ambiguous. Deletions cut 3 bases from V and 3 bases from J, with 15 bases between. CDR1 and CDR2 (germline): LNHDA, SQIVND (reference sequence). CDR3 length equals 15 residues. Written as DNA, the CDR3 is TGTGCCAGTAGTATCCGGATCACCCCGGGCTACGAGCAGTACTTC. It is translated as CASSIRITPGYEQYF.